This T cell receptor beta chain is drawn from a study of blood T cell repertoires in COVID-19. Researchers sorted participants into cohorts using their self-reported clinical history. Clones were read by immunoSEQ multiplex PCR, and TCRdb kept only the in-frame ones, dropping some. Of about 260,000 clones listed, about 88% are singletons. Sequencing input: PBMCs or T cells enriched from blood (not recorded which). The receptor comes from a man in his thirties or forties with acute COVID-19.

Here the CDR3 DNA reads TGTGCCAGCAGCTTAGGTCGAGGAGCTTTCTTT. Translating gives CASSLGRGAFF. The chain combines TRBV7-2 with TRBJ1-1; D is ambiguous. Germline assignment: CDR1 SGHTA and CDR2 FQGNSA. The CDR3 extends over 11 amino acids. The V gene lost 1 base and the J gene lost 10 bases, with 7 bases spanning the gap.